This T cell receptor beta chain was captured in a study of CD8 T cells in Susac syndrome. The T cells that were sequenced for TCR beta were CD8+ and CD4+ cells from blood. This clonotype has just a few counts. Germline V gene lookup returns CDR1 SGHTA and CDR2 FQGNSA. Trimming removed 0 bases at V and 3 bases at J, with 6 bases between. CDR3 length: 13 residues. RNA amounts of roughly 0.45 to 1 ug underwent reverse transcription with random hexamers. Using its own MiXCR run on the immunoSEQ multiplex PCR reads, TCRdb lists one record per CDR3 protein. The profile shows some 170,000 distinct CDR3 sequences, approximately 93% of them singletons.

The sequence was obtained from a human donor with multiple sclerosis. The rearrangement uses TRBV7-2 and TRBJ2-7, with D possibly matching TRBD1 (6 bases). Sequencing input: CD4+ T cells from PBMCs. CDR3 amino acids: CASSLAGGYEQYF. The CDR3 nucleotides are TGTGCCAGCAGCTTAGCAGGGGGCTACGAGCAGTACTTC.